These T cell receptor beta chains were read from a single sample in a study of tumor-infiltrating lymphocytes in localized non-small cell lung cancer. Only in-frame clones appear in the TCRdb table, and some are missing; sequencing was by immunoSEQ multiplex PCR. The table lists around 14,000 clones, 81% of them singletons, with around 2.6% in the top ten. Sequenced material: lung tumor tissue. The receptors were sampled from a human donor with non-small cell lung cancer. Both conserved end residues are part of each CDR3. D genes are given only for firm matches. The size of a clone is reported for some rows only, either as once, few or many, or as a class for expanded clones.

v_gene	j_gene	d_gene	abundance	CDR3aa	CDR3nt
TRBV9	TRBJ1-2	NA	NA	CASSVATGSYGYTF	TGTGCCAGCAGCGTAGCTACGGGTTCCTATGGCTACACCTTC
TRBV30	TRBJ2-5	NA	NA	CAWKFSGGETQYF	TGTGCCTGGAAATTTTCAGGGGGGGAGACCCAGTACTTC
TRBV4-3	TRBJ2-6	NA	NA	CASSQDVGESGANVLTF	TGCGCCAGCAGCCAAGATGTAGGGGAATCTGGGGCCAACGTCCTGACTTTC
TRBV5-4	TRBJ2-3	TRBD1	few	CASRSGQHTDTQYF	TGTGCCAGCAGGTCGGGACAGCACACAGATACGCAGTATTTT
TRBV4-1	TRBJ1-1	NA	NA	CASSPQSYNTEAFF	TGCGCCAGCAGCCCCCAATCATATAACACTGAAGCTTTCTTT
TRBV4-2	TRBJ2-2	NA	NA	CASSQGTGTGELFF	TGTGCCAGCAGCCAGGGGACGGGGACCGGGGAGCTGTTTTTT
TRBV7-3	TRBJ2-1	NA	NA	CASSLNSRLNEQFF	TGTGCCAGCAGCTTAAACTCCCGTCTGAATGAGCAGTTCTTC
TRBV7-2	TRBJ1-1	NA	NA	CASSSPQNTEAFF	TGTGCCAGCAGCTCCCCACAGAACACTGAAGCTTTCTTT
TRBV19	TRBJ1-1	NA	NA	CATLRVTATSNTEAFF	TGTGCCACTCTCAGGGTCACAGCAACTAGCAACACTGAAGCTTTCTTT
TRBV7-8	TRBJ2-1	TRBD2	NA	CASSFSLLAGGVDEQFF	TGTGCCAGCAGCTTCTCCCTACTAGCGGGGGGTGTGGATGAGCAGTTCTTC
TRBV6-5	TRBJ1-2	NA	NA	CASSQTGSPYGYTF	TGTGCCAGCAGCCAAACGGGGTCCCCCTATGGCTACACCTTC
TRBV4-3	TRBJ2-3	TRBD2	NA	CASSPGTRVVDTQYF	TGCGCCAGCAGCCCTGGGACTAGAGTAGTCGATACGCAGTATTTT
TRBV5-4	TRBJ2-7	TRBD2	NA	CASRPGTSGNYEQYF	TGTGCCAGCAGACCAGGGACTAGCGGGAATTACGAGCAGTACTTC
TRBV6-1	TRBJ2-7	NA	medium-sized	CASSEYGYEQYF	TGTGCCAGCAGTGAGTACGGGTACGAGCAGTACTTC
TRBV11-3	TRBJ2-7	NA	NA	CASSLSYSSYEQYF	TGTGCCAGCAGCTTATCATATAGCTCCTACGAGCAGTACTTC
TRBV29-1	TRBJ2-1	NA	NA	CSVEDDGTTYNEQFF	TGCAGCGTTGAAGATGACGGGACAACCTACAATGAGCAGTTCTTC
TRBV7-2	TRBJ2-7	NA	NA	CASSLKVAYEQYF	TGTGCCAGCAGCTTAAAGGTTGCCTACGAGCAGTACTTC
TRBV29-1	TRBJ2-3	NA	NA	CSVGQRFTDTQYF	TGCAGCGTTGGGCAGCGGTTTACAGATACGCAGTATTTT
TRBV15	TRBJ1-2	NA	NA	CATSLPQGNGYTF	TGTGCCACCAGCTTACCCCAGGGAAATGGCTACACCTTC
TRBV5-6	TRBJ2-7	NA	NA	CATRRTATYEQYF	TGTGCCACAAGGAGAACAGCTACCTACGAGCAGTACTTC
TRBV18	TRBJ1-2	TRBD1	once	CASSPTGFGYTF	TGTGCCAGCTCACCGACAGGGTTCGGCTACACCTTC
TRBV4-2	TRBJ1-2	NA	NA	CASSQDGADYGYTF	TGTGCCAGCAGCCAAGACGGGGCAGACTATGGCTACACCTTC
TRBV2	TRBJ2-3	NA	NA	CASSEQNPKDTQYF	TGTGCCAGCAGTGAACAGAACCCCAAAGATACGCAGTATTTT
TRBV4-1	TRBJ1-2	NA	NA	CASSQGLGRDNGYTF	TGCGCCAGCAGCCAAGGCTTGGGGAGGGATAATGGCTACACCTTC
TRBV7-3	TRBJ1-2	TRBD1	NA	CASSPNPGGLGGYTF	TGTGCCAGCAGCCCCAACCCAGGGGGCCTGGGTGGCTACACCTTC
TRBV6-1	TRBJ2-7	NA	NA	CASSDRLRQSSYEQYF	TGTGCCAGCAGTGATCGACTAAGACAGAGCTCCTACGAGCAGTACTTC
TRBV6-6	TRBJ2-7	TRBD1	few	CASTRGTGSYEQYF	TGTGCCAGCACCCGGGGGACAGGCTCCTACGAGCAGTACTTC
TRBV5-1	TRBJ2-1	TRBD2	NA	CASSSLAGDYNEQFF	TGCGCCAGCAGCTCACTAGCGGGGGACTACAATGAGCAGTTCTTC
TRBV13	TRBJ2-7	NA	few	CASSLRQENSYEQYF	TGTGCCAGCAGCTTACGACAGGAAAATTCCTACGAGCAGTACTTC
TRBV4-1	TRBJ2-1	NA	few	CASSQVGLSYNEQFF	TGCGCCAGCAGCCAAGTTGGGCTCTCCTACAATGAGCAGTTCTTC
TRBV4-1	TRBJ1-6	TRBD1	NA	CASSQDGWDRKNNSPLHF	TGCGCCAGCAGCCAAGATGGGTGGGACAGGAAAAATAATTCACCCCTCCACTTT
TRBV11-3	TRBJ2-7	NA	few	CASSSNLARGSYEQYF	TGTGCCAGCAGCTCTAACCTAGCGAGGGGCTCCTACGAGCAGTACTTC
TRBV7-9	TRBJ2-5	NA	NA	CASSLAGRGETQYF	TGTGCCAGCAGCTTAGCGGGACGGGGGGAGACCCAGTACTTC
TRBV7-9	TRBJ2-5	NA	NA	CASSGGIRMGETQYF	TGTGCCAGCAGCGGGGGGATCAGAATGGGAGAGACCCAGTACTTC
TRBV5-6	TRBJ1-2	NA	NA	CASSPPDQRHTF	TGTGCCAGCAGCCCCCCGGACCAGCGACACACCTTC
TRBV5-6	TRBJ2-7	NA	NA	CASSSRDGEQYF	TGTGCCAGCAGCTCCAGGGACGGGGAGCAGTACTTC
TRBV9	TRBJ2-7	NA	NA	CASSAGEAREQYF	TGTGCCAGCAGCGCCGGGGAGGCTAGAGAGCAGTACTTC
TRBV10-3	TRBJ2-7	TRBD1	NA	CAISDSGQGGGYEQYF	TGTGCCATCAGTGACTCCGGACAGGGTGGTGGCTACGAGCAGTACTTC
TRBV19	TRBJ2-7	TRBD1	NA	CASSIDGVGQIYEQYF	TGTGCCAGTAGTATAGATGGGGTGGGACAGATCTACGAGCAGTACTTC
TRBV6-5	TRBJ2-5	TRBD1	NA	CASSPGQVKQETQYF	TGTGCCAGCAGTCCAGGACAGGTCAAGCAAGAGACCCAGTACTTC
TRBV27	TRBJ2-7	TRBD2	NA	CASSLLGREGVPYEQYF	TGTGCCAGCAGCCTTCTAGGCCGGGAGGGGGTTCCTTACGAGCAGTACTTC
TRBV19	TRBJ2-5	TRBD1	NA	CASSSPWTGRNKETQYF	TGTGCCAGTAGTAGCCCTTGGACAGGGAGAAATAAAGAGACCCAGTACTTC
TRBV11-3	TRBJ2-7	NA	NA	CASSAPGYGEQYF	TGTGCCAGCAGCGCTCCAGGGTATGGCGAGCAGTACTTC
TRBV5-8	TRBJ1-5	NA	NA	CASSYGGNQPQHF	TGTGCCAGCAGCTATGGTGGCAATCAGCCCCAGCATTTT
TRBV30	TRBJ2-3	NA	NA	CAWSSGPDTQYF	TGTGCCTGGTCTTCAGGGCCCGATACGCAGTATTTT
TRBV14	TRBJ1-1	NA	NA	CASSHTPGKNTEAFF	TGTGCCAGCAGCCACACGCCAGGGAAGAACACTGAAGCTTTCTTT
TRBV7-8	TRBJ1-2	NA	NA	CASSPEGSRGYTF	TGTGCCAGCAGCCCAGAAGGCTCAAGGGGCTACACCTTC
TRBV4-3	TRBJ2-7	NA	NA	CASSQQLGGGTYEQYF	TGCGCCAGCAGCCAACAGTTAGGTGGCGGGACTTACGAGCAGTACTTC
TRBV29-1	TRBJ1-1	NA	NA	CSVYSGTEAFF	TGCAGCGTTTATAGCGGCACTGAAGCTTTCTTT
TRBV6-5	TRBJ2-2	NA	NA	CASSYSKWSGELFF	TGTGCCAGCAGTTACTCGAAGTGGTCCGGGGAGCTGTTTTTT
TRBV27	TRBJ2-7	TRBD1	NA	CASSPRLPGQGYEQYF	TGTGCCAGCAGTCCACGTCTTCCGGGACAGGGATACGAGCAGTACTTC
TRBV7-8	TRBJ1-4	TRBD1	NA	CASSRDRSTNEKLFF	TGTGCCAGCAGCCGGGACAGATCAACTAATGAAAAACTGTTTTTT
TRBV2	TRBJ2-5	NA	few	CASSGTELETQYF	TGTGCCAGCAGTGGAACAGAGTTGGAGACCCAGTACTTC
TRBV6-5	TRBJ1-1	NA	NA	CASSYGQGWVSEAFF	TGTGCCAGCAGTTACGGTCAGGGGTGGGTGTCCGAAGCTTTCTTT
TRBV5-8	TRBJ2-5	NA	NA	CASTQAGLETQYF	TGTGCCAGCACCCAGGCAGGGTTAGAGACCCAGTACTTC
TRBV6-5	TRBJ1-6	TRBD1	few	CASSYTTGDDSPLHF	TGTGCCAGCAGTTACACAACAGGGGACGATTCACCCCTCCACTTT